Shown below are 18 T cell receptor beta chains from a single sample sequenced in a study of molecular identifiers for immune sequencing clone quantification. TCRdb recomputed calls from the PCR reads with MiXCR, one row per CDR3 protein. This table has some 10,000 distinct CDR3 sequences, roughly a fifth appearing once. Sequenced input: naive CD8+ T cells from blood, with Jurkat cell RNA spiked in. Subset denoted: FACS-sorted CD8+CD4-CCR7+CD45RA+ naive T cells. Receptors were obtained from a human donor in good health. Some libraries in this study had Jurkat cell RNA spiked in.

By sample fraction, this clonotype is medium-sized. V usage is TRBV7-2 and J usage is TRBJ2-1, with D perhaps matching TRBD2 (6 bases). Germline loops: CDR1 SGHTA, CDR2 FQGNSA. The CDR3 runs 18 residues. V was clipped by 2 bases and J by 4 bases, with 21 bases between them. The CDR3: CASSLSGLSAVPYNEQFF. CDR3 bases: TGTGCCAGCAGCTTATCGGGACTGTCAGCGGTTCCTTACAATGAGCAGTTCTTC.

This clonotype was seen ten or more times. The CDR3 region is CASSWGLAGVASYEQYF. The CDR3 nucleotides are TGCGCCAGCAGCTGGGGACTAGCGGGAGTTGCCTCCTACGAGCAGTACTTC. This sequence joins TRBV5-1 and TRBJ2-7, with 14 nucleotides matching TRBD2. Germline CDR1 reads SGHRS; CDR2 reads YFSETQ. The J segment lost 0 bases and the V segment lost 3 bases, leaving 5 bases of the junction unmatched. This CDR3 comprises 17 residues.

By sample share, this clonotype is medium-sized (0.01 to 0.1%). The chain is built from TRBV6-2 or TRBV6-3 and TRBJ2-1, with a possible D match to TRBD1 (5 bases). V lost 0 bases and J lost 6, with 21 bases in between. The CDR3 is 18 amino acids. The germline gives CDR1 MNHEY, CDR2 SVGEGT. The CDR3 sequence is CASSYSILADNIANEQFF. The CDR3 coding sequence is TGTGCCAGCAGTTACTCGATCCTGGCGGACAATATAGCCAATGAGCAGTTCTTC.

By share, this clonotype ranks as medium-sized (0.01 to 0.1%). The rearrangement uses TRBV6-5 and TRBJ1-5; a possible D gene is TRBD1 (5 bases). The V end lost 5 bases, the J end lost 3 bases, and 23 bases lay between the germline ends. Germline V gene lookup returns CDR1 MNHEY and CDR2 SVGAGI. The CDR3 is 18 amino acids. This chain's CDR3 is CASSQGGTPRGSNQPQHF. In nucleotides, the CDR3 is TGTGCCAGCAGTCAAGGAGGGACCCCGAGAGGTTCCAATCAGCCCCAGCATTTT.

This clonotype appeared many times. This chain joins TRBV4-3 and TRBJ1-1, with D possibly TRBD1 on 5 matching bases. The CDR3 is 16 amino acids. V was trimmed by 0 bases and J by 5 bases, leaving 16 bases between them. Germline CDR1 is LGHNA and CDR2 is YSLEER. The CDR3 loop reads CASSQDRGGMDTEAFF. DNA for the CDR3: TGCGCCAGCAGCCAAGATCGGGGGGGGATGGATACTGAAGCTTTCTTT.

Regarding this clonotype: Given a much more abundant clone one base away, this may be a read error. The rearrangement joins TRBV7-9 to TRBJ2-3, with 8 bases aligning to TRBD2. The CDR3 is 18 amino acids. The germline gives CDR1 SEHNR, CDR2 FQNEAQ (reference sequence). V trimming: 6 bases; J trimming: 0 bases; junction bases outside the gene matches: 14. The CDR3 DNA reads as TGTGCCAGCAGTCAAGGAGGCCTAGCGGGTTTTAGCACAGATACGCAGTATTTT. Encoded protein: CASSQGGLAGFSTDTQYF. Based on the CDR3 plus reference TRBV7-9 and TRBJ2-3, the full variable domain is DTGVSQNPRHKITKRGQNVTFRCDPISEHNRLYWYRQTLGQGPEFLTYFQNEAQLEKSRLLSDRFSAERPKGSFSTLEIQRTEQGDSAMYLCASSQGGLAGFSTDTQYFGPGTRLTVL.

Sample share makes this clonotype medium-sized. This chain links TRBV4-3 with TRBJ1-5; 8 bases agree with TRBD1. Germline V gives CDR1 LGHNA, CDR2 YSLEER. The CDR3 has 16 amino acids. V trimming: 0 bases; J trimming: 7 bases; junction bases outside the gene matches: 8. The CDR3 nucleotides read TGCGCCAGCAGCCAAGATAGGGCAGGGGGCGAGCAGCCCCAGCATTTT. This sequence encodes CASSQDRAGGEQPQHF.

Judged by abundance, this clonotype is medium-sized (0.01 to 0.1%). V usage is TRBV2 and J usage is TRBJ1-2; 10 positions agree with TRBD1. V lost 6 bases and J lost 3; bases outside the gene matches: 1. This CDR3 is 13 amino acids long. Germline V lookup: CDR1 SNHLY, CDR2 FYNNEI. The CDR3 DNA reads TGTGCCAGCAGGGGACAGGGGTACTATGGCTACACCTTC. Amino acids: CASRGQGYYGYTF.

This clonotype was seen many times. V is TRBV5-8 and J is TRBJ2-2; D gene ambiguous. The CDR3 sequence is 15 residues long. Germline CDR1 reads SGHTS; CDR2 reads YDEGEE. V dropped 2 bases and J dropped 3 bases, with 11 bases sitting between them. DNA for the CDR3: TGTGCCAGCAGCTTCAGGTCCTTGTACACCGGGGAGCTGTTTTTT. Residues: CASSFRSLYTGELFF. The full variable domain, its missing parts supplied by reference TRBV5-8 and TRBJ2-2, is EAGVTQSPTHLIKTRGQQATLRCSPISGHTSVYWYQQALGLGLQFLLWYDEGEERNRGNFPPRFSGRQFPNYSSELNVNALELEDSALYLCASSFRSLYTGELFFGEGSRLTVL.

This clonotype is medium-sized. The V and J genes are TRBV7-9 and TRBJ2-2; D is perhaps TRBD2 (6 bases). This CDR3 has 17 residues. CDR1 and CDR2 from the germline V gene are SEHNR and FQNEAQ (reference sequence). The V gene lost 2 bases and the J gene lost 3 bases, with 16 bases spanning the gap. The CDR3 sequence is CASSLISSGPDTGELFF. The CDR3 bases are TGTGCCAGCAGCTTAATAAGTAGCGGTCCCGACACCGGGGAGCTGTTTTTT.

This clonotype was seen at least ten times. V usage is TRBV7-2 and J usage is TRBJ2-3; D not resolved. The germline V gene encodes CDR1 SGHTA and CDR2 FQGNSA. Trimming removed 5 bases from V and 2 bases from J, with 17 bases in between. This CDR3 is 16 amino acids long. CDR3 amino acids: CASSPTTNAYTDTQYF. The CDR3 bases are TGTGCCAGCAGCCCGACGACCAACGCCTACACAGATACGCAGTATTTT.

This clonotype has a count of ten or more. The genes are TRBV12-3 or TRBV12-4 and TRBJ2-2, with D possibly being TRBD1 or TRBD2 (7 bases each). This CDR3 comprises 15 residues. Trimming took 2 bases from V and 4 from J, leaving 11 bases between them. This chain's CDR3 is CASSLSGGGTGELFF. The CDR3 region has the DNA TGTGCCAGCAGTTTATCAGGGGGGGGCACCGGGGAGCTGTTTTTT.

Sample share makes this clonotype medium-sized. CDR3 residues: CASSLSDRVGAAEDTDTQYF. The CDR3 bases are TGTGCCAGCAGTCTATCGGATCGTGTAGGAGCGGCCGAGGACACAGATACGCAGTATTTT. The V and J genes are TRBV28 and TRBJ2-3; tentatively, D is TRBD2 (5 bases). The V gene lost 5 bases and the J gene lost 2 bases, with 29 bases spanning the gap. CDR1 and CDR2 from the germline V gene are MDHEN and SYDVKM. The CDR3 is made up of 20 amino acids.

Note on this clonotype: A much bigger clone sits one base away, suggesting this may be a read error. V is TRBV6-5 and J is TRBJ2-2; either TRBD1 or TRBD2 may supply D (5 bases each). Germline CDR1 and CDR2: MNHEY and SVGAGI. This CDR3 has 14 residues. CDR3 DNA: TGTGCCAGCAGTTACCAGGACGGGGCCGGGAAGCTGGTTTTT. The encoded protein is CASSYQDGAGKLVF.

Concerning this clonotype: The CDR3 does not end in the conserved phenylalanine or tryptophan, so this is likely a read error. The rearrangement joins TRBV19 to TRBJ2-3; 8 bases agree with TRBD2. This CDR3 has 15 residues. V shed 4 bases, J shed 4 bases, and the junction held 7 bases outside the gene matches. Looked up from germline, CDR1 is LNHDA and CDR2 is SQIVND (reference sequence). Here the CDR3 reads CASSTGKTSADTQYL. The CDR3 region has the DNA TGTGCCAGTAGTACCGGCAAGACTAGCGCAGATACGCAGTATCTT.

This clonotype was seen only a few times. CDR3 in DNA: TGTGCCAGCAGCTTATCGGCACTGTCAGCGGTTCCCTACAATGAGCAGTTCTTC. This gives the protein CASSLSALSAVPYNEQFF. The V gene is TRBV7-2, the J gene TRBJ2-1; possible D gene TRBD2, 5 bases. This CDR3 comprises 18 residues. CDR1 and CDR2 (germline): SGHTA, FQGNSA. With 2 bases removed from V and 2 bases from J, the gap between germline ends came to 19 bases.

This clonotype was found many times. The rearrangement uses TRBV25-1 and TRBJ2-7; D gene uncertain. The germline V gene has CDR1 MGHDK and CDR2 SYGVNS. This CDR3 contains 12 residues. Trimming left V 4 bases short and J 3 bases short, with 7 bases between. The CDR3 reads CASSGLDYEQYF. Written as DNA, the CDR3 is TGTGCCAGCAGTGGGTTGGACTACGAGCAGTACTTC.

By sample share, this clonotype is medium-sized. The rearrangement links TRBV2 to TRBJ2-5; the D gene is possibly TRBD2 (5 bases). The length of the CDR3 is 13 residues. V lost 7 bases and J 5 bases, leaving 14 bases between the germline ends. From germline, CDR1 is SNHLY and CDR2 FYNNEI. The CDR3 DNA follows: TGTGCCAGCACTAATCCCGGACTGGAGACCCAGTACTTC. Translation: CASTNPGLETQYF. The full variable domain, rest sourced from reference TRBV2 and TRBJ2-5, is EPEVTQTPSHQVTQMGQEVILRCVPISNHLYFYWYRQILGQKVEFLVSFYNNEISEKSEIFDDQFSVERPDGSNFTLKIRSTKLEDSAMYFCASTNPGLETQYFGPGTRLLVL.